This note documents a single TCR beta chain sequence. Its antigen is unidentified. Treatment defined: about 20 received Ad26.COV2.S at low or high dose, single or two shots; roughly five received placebo; per-sample allocation not given. Sampling was done on day 63 after the first vaccine or placebo injection. This Boston cohort included adults aged 18-55 years. In the vaccine, an Ad26 vector expressed the SARS-CoV-2 spike of the Wuhan strain. Only in-frame clones appear in the TCRdb table, and some are missing; sequencing was by immunoSEQ multiplex PCR. The sample has hundreds of thousands of clones; about 91% are singletons. These data originate in a study of Ad26.COV2.S vaccination and SARS-CoV-2 variants. General study results and limits: Similar non-spike TCR breadth was observed in recipients of vaccine and of placebo.

The TCR comes from a person between 18 and 65 years old who received the Ad26.COV2.S COVID-19 vaccine or a placebo. Sequenced material: peripheral blood, taken in a trial of Ad26.COV2.S vaccine versus placebo.

The CDR3, as DNA: TGCGCCAGCAGGGTTCAGGGGGCTGGAACTGAAGCTTTCTTT. As protein: CASRVQGAGTEAFF. The rearrangement joins TRBV5-1 to TRBJ1-1; TRBD1 matches at 8 bases. The V gene end was trimmed by 5 bases and the J gene end by 5 bases; junction bases not matched to a gene: 8. The CDR3 runs to 14 residues. Germline values: CDR1 SGHRS, CDR2 YFSETQ.